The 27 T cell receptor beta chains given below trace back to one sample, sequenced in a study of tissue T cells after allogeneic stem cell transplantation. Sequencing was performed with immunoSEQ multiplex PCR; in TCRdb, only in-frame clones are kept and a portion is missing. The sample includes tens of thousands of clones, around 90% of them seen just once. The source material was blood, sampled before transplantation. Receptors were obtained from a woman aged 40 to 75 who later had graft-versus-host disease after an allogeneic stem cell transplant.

CDR3: CASSYGPGYGYTF. The CDR3 DNA reads TGTGCCAGCAGCTACGGTCCGGGCTATGGCTACACCTTC. This sequence joins TRBV28 and TRBJ1-2, with D hard to call. Germline V gives CDR1 MDHEN, CDR2 SYDVKM. Trimming left V 6 bases short and J 4 bases short, with 12 bases between. This CDR3 has 13 amino acids.

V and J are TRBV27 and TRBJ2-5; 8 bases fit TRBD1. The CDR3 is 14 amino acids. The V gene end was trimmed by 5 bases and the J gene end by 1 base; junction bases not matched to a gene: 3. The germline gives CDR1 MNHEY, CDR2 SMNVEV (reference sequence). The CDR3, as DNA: TGTGCCAGCAGTCCCGACAGGGGCCAAGAGACCCAGTACTTC. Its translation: CASSPDRGQETQYF.

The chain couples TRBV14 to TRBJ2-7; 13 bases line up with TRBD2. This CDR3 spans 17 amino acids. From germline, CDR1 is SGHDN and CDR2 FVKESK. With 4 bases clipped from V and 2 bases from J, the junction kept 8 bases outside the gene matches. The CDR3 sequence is CASSPSLGLAGAYEQYF. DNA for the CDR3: TGTGCCAGCAGCCCTTCCCTTGGACTAGCGGGAGCCTACGAGCAGTACTTC.

The CDR3 loop is CASSLFRAGDNEQFF. The CDR3, as DNA: TGTGCCAGCAGCTTGTTCAGGGCGGGAGATAATGAGCAGTTCTTC. The chain has TRBV5-4 and TRBJ2-1, with 7 bases identical to TRBD2. Trimming removed 1 base from V and 7 bases from J; junction bases left unmatched: 8. CDR3 length: 15 amino acids. Germline CDR1 SGHNT, CDR2 YYREEE (reference sequence).

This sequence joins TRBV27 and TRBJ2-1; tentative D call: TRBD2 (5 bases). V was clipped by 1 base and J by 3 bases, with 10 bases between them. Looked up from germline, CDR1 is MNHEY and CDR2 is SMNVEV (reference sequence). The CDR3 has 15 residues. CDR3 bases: TGTGCCAGCAGTTTATTATTGGGGAGCTACAATGAGCAGTTCTTC. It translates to CASSLLLGSYNEQFF.

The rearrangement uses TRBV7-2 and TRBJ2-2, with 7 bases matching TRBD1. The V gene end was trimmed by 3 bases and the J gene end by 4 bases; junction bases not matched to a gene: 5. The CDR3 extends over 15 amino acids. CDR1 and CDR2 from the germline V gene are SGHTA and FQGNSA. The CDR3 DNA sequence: TGTGCCAGCAGCTTTGCCACAGGGGCCACCGGGGAGCTGTTTTTT. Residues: CASSFATGATGELFF.

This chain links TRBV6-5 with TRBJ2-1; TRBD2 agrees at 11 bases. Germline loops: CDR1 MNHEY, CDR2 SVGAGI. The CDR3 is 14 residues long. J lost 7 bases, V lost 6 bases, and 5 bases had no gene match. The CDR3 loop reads CASRLAGVGNEQFF. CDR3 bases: TGTGCCAGCAGACTAGCGGGAGTGGGAAATGAGCAGTTCTTC.

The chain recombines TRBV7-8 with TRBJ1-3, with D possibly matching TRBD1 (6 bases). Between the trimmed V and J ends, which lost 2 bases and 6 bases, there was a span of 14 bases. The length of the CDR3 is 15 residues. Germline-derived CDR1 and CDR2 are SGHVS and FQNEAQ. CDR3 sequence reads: CASSLFVSGVNTIYF. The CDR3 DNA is TGTGCCAGCAGCTTATTTGTATCAGGGGTAAACACCATATATTTT. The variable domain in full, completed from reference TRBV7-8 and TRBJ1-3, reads GAGVSQSPRYKVAKRGQDVALRCDPISGHVSLFWYQQALGQGPEFLTYFQNEAQLDKSGLPSDRFFAERPEGSVSTLKIQRTQQEDSAVYLCASSLFVSGVNTIYFGEGSWLTVV.

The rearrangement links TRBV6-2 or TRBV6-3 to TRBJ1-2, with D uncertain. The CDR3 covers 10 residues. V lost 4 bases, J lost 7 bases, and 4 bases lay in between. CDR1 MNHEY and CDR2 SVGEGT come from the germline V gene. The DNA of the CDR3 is TGTGCCAGCAGTTTCCCTGGCTACACCTTC. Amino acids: CASSFPGYTF.

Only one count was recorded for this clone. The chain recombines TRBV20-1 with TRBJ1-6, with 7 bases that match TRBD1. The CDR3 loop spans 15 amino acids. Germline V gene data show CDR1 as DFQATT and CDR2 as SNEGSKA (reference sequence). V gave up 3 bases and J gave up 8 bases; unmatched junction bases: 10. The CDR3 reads CSASGRQGLDSPLHF. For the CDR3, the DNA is TGCAGTGCTAGTGGCCGACAGGGATTGGATTCACCCCTCCACTTT.

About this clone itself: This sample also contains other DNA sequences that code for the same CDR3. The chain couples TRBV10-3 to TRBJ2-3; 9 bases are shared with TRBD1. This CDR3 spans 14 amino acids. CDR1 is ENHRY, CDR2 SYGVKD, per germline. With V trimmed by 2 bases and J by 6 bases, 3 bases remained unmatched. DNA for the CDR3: TGTGCCATCAGTGAGGGGACAGGGCCCGATACGCAGTATTTT. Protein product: CAISEGTGPDTQYF.

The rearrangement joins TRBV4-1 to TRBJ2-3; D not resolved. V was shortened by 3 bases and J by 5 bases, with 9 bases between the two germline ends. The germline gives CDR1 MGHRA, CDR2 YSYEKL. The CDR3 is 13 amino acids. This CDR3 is CASSHYSGDTQYF. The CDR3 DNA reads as TGCGCCAGCAGCCATTACTCGGGAGATACGCAGTATTTT.

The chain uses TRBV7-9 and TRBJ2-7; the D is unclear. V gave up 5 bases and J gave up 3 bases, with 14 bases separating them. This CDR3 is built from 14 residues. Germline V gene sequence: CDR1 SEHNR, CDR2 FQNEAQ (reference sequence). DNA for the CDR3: TGTGCCAGCAGCCCGTGGACGGCACACTACGAGCAGTACTTC. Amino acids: CASSPWTAHYEQYF.

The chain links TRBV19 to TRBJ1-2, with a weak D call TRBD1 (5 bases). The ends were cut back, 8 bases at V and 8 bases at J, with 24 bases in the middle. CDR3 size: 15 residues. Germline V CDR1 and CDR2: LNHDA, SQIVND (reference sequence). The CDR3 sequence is CASGPGQRGQGGYTF. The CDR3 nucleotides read TGTGCCAGTGGCCCGGGGCAGCGGGGCCAAGGGGGCTACACCTTC.

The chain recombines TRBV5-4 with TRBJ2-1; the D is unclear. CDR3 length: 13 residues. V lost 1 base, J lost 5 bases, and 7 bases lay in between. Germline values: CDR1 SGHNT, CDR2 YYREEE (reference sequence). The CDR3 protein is CASSLRANNEQFF. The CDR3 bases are TGTGCCAGCAGCTTGAGGGCGAACAATGAGCAGTTCTTC. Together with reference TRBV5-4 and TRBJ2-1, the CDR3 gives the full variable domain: ETGVTQSPTHLIKTRGQQVTLRCSSQSGHNTVSWYQQALGQGPQFIFQYYREEENGRGNFPPRFSGLQFPNYSSELNVNALELDDSALYLCASSLRANNEQFFGPGTRLTVL.

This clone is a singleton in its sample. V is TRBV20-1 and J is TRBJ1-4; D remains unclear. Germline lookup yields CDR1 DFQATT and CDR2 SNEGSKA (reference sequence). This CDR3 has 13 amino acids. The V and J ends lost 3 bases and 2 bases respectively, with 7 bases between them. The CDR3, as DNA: TGCAGTGCTAGTACGGGGACTAATGAAAAACTGTTTTTT. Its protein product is CSASTGTNEKLFF.

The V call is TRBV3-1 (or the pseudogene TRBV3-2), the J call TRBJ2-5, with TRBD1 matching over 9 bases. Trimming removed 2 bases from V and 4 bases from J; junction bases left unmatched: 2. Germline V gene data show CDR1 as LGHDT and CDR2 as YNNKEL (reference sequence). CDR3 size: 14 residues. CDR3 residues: CASSQTGGRETQYF. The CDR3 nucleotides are TGTGCCAGCAGCCAAACAGGGGGCAGAGAGACCCAGTACTTC.

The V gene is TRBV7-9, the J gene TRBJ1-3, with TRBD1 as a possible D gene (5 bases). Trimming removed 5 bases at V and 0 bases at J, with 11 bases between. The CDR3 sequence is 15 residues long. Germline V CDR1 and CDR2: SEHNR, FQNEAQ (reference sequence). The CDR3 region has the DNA TGTGCCAGCAGCCCGGACACTTACTCTGGAAACACCATATATTTT. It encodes CASSPDTYSGNTIYF.

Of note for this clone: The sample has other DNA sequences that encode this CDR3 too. This chain's CDR3 is CASSLESNQPQHF. The CDR3 coding sequence is TGTGCCAGCAGTTTGGAAAGCAATCAGCCCCAGCATTTT. V usage is TRBV12-3 or TRBV12-4 and J usage is TRBJ1-5; D is uncertain. The V gene lost 3 bases and the J gene lost 1 base, with 4 bases spanning the gap. The CDR3 has 13 amino acids.

CDR3 DNA: TGTGCCAGCAGCGCGACTAGCGGGGGGGAGACCCAGTACTTC. Translated, it gives CASSATSGGETQYF. The chain is built from TRBV9 and TRBJ2-5; 13 nucleotides align to TRBD2. The germline V gene encodes CDR1 SGDLS and CDR2 YYNGEE. With V trimmed by 3 bases and J by 5 bases, 1 base remained unmatched. The CDR3 covers 14 residues.

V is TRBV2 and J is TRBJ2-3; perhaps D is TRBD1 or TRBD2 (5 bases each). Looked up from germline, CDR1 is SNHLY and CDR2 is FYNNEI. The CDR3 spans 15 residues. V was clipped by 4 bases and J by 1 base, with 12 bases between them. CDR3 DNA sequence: TGTGCCAGCAGTGTGCGGGTACAGGGCACAGATACGCAGTATTTT. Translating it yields CASSVRVQGTDTQYF.

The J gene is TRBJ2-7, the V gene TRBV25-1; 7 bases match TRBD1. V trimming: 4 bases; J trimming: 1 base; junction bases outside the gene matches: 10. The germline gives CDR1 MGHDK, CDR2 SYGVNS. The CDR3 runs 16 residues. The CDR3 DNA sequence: TGTGCCAGCAGTGGAACCGGGACAGAATTTTCCTACGAGCAGTACTTC. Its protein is CASSGTGTEFSYEQYF.

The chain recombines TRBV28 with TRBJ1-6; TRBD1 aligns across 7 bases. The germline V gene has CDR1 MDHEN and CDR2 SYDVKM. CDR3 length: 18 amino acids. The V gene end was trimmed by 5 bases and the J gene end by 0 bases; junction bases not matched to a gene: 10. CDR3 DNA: TGTGCCAGCAGTGTCATTAATCAGGGGGGCTCCTATAATTCACCCCTCCACTTT. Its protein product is CASSVINQGGSYNSPLHF.

The CDR3, as DNA: TGTGCCATCAATGGTTTAGGACAGGGCATCTATTTT. This encodes CAINGLGQGIYF. The chain recombines TRBV10-3 with TRBJ2-3; 8 bases align to TRBD1. Unmatched junction bases numbered 12, after V lost 7 bases and J lost 15 bases. Germline-derived CDR1 and CDR2 are ENHRY and SYGVKD. The CDR3 extends over 12 amino acids.

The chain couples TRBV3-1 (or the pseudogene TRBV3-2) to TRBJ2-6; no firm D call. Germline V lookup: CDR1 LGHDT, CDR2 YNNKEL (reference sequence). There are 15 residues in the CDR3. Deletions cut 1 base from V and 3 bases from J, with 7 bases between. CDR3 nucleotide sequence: TGTGCCAGCAGCCAAGGTACAGTTGGGGCCAACGTCCTGACTTTC. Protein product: CASSQGTVGANVLTF.

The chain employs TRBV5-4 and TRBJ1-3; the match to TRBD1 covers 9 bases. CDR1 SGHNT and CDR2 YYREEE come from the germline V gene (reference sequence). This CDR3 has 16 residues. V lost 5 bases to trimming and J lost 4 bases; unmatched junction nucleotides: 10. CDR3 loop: CASSPTGTGTGNTIYF. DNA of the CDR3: TGTGCCAGCAGTCCGACCGGGACAGGGACAGGAAACACCATATATTTT.

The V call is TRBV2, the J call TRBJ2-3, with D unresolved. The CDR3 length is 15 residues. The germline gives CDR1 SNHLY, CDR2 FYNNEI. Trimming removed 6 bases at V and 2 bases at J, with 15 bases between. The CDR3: CASSGSIRATDTQYF. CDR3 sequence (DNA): TGTGCCAGCAGCGGGTCCATAAGGGCCACAGATACGCAGTATTTT.